One T cell receptor beta chain is described in this entry. Some clones are missing from TCRdb's copy, which holds only in-frame ones; the method was immunoSEQ multiplex PCR. The data show some 17,000 clones, under 80% seen once. The data are from a study of T cell repertoires in ileal Crohn's disease. The sequenced material came from ileal tissue. The clonotype comes from an adult with Crohn's disease.

The CDR3 DNA is TGCGCCAGCAGCCGGGGGACTGCTCAAGAGACCCAGTACTTC. It codes for CASSRGTAQETQYF. The chain uses TRBV5-1 and TRBJ2-5, with D perhaps TRBD2 (6 bases). The CDR3 totals 14 residues. Trimming cost V 4 bases and J 2 bases, with 12 bases left between them. From germline, CDR1 is SGHRS and CDR2 YFSETQ.